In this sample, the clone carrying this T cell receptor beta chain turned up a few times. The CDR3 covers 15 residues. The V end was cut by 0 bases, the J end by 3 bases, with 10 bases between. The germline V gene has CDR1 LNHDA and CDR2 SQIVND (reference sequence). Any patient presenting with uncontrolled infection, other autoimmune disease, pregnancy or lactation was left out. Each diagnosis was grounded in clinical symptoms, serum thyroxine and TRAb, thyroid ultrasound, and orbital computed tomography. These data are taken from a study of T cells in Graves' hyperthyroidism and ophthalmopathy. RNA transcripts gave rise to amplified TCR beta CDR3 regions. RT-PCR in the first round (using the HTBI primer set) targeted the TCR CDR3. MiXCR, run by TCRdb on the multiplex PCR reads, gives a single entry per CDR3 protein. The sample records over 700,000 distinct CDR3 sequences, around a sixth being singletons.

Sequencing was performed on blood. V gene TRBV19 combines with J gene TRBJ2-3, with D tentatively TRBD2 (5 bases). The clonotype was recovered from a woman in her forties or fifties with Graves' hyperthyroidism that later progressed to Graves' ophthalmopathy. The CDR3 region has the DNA TGTGCCAGTAGTATAGATCGGCCGGGAACAGATACGCAGTATTTT. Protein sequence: CASSIDRPGTDTQYF.